What follows is one TCR beta chain and its context. Its antigen is unknown. A single record per CDR3 protein comes from TCRdb applying MiXCR to the reads. The sample contains around 120,000 distinct CDR3 sequences, roughly a quarter of which appear only once. The data were taken from a study of T cell repertoires in cytomegalovirus infection. Study-level points and caveats: HLA-C-restricted CMV clonotypes gave the most frequent clonotype in two of eight donors.

The length of the CDR3 is 14 residues. Trimming took 1 base from V and 2 from J, leaving 7 bases between them. Germline V gene data show CDR1 as SGHAT and CDR2 as FQNNGV. The source material was PBMCs, sequenced either directly or after in vitro stimulation (not recorded which). The V and J genes are TRBV11-2 and TRBJ2-3; D is unclear. This receptor was taken from a human donor in good health (CMV status not recorded). Some clones in this sample may be carry-over from other donors' samples. CDR3 residues: CASSLAALTDTQYF. CDR3 in DNA: TGTGCCAGCAGCTTAGCGGCTCTCACAGATACGCAGTATTTT.